The 21 T cell receptor beta chains presented below share a single source sample, sequenced in a study of vaccination and CD4 T cells after COVID-19. The assay that was used to sequence DNA from cultured CD4+ T cells was the Oncomine TCR Beta short-read assay. TCRdb reprocessed the PCR reads via MiXCR and lists one record per CDR3 protein. The sample lists about 15,000 distinct CDR3 sequences, about 39% occurring once. Treatment defined: roughly 10-day PBMC culture with coronavirus spike peptide pools or control peptides (ViraFEST assay). Their specific antigens are unknown. Sequences were derived from CD4+ T cells from blood, cultured in vitro, sampled before SARS-CoV-2 vaccination. These TCRs come from a human donor who had recovered from COVID-19.

This chain links TRBV27 with TRBJ1-5; TRBD1 matches 8 bases. The J segment lost 1 base and the V segment lost 6 bases, leaving 5 bases of the junction unmatched. The CDR3 has 15 amino acids. Germline lookup yields CDR1 MNHEY and CDR2 SMNVEV (reference sequence). CDR3 sequence reads: CASRRTGSSNQPQHF. CDR3 coding DNA: TGTGCCAGCAGACGGACAGGGTCGAGCAATCAGCCCCAGCATTTT.

V and J are TRBV6-1 and TRBJ1-2; D is undetermined. Germline V gene sequence: CDR1 MNHNS, CDR2 SASEGT. V was clipped by 5 bases and J by 5 bases, with 24 bases between them. This CDR3 spans 17 amino acids. The CDR3 sequence: CASSRVGRTALGYGYTF. The CDR3 coding sequence is TGTGCCAGCAGTCGGGTCGGACGTACGGCCTTGGGATATGGCTACACCTTC.

The V call is TRBV29-1, the J call TRBJ2-1; D gene unclear. Germline V gives CDR1 SQVTM, CDR2 ANQGSEA. The CDR3 totals 12 residues. V dropped 2 bases and J dropped 5 bases, with 7 bases sitting between them. CDR3 sequence (DNA): TGCAGCGTTGAACGGGCGGACAATGAGCAGTTCTTC. Translation: CSVERADNEQFF.

The chain's CDR3 is CASSLAGRQGGQETQYF. CDR3 nucleotides: TGTGCCAGCAGCTTAGCAGGTCGGCAGGGTGGGCAAGAGACCCAGTACTTC. The chain joins TRBV11-1 to TRBJ2-5; TRBD1 might be the D (5 bases). This CDR3 is built from 17 residues. Germline V gives CDR1 SGHAT, CDR2 FQDESV (reference sequence). Between the trimmed V and J ends, which lost 0 bases and 2 bases, there was a span of 16 bases. Full variable domain (outside the CDR3, taken from reference TRBV11-1 and TRBJ2-5): EAEVAQSPRYKITEKSQAVAFWCDPISGHATLYWYRQILGQGPELLVQFQDESVVDDSQLPKDRFSAERLKGVDSTLKIQPAELGDSAMYLCASSLAGRQGGQETQYFGPGTRLLVL.

The rearrangement uses TRBV29-1 and TRBJ2-7; 9 bases map to TRBD1. The CDR3 extends over 13 amino acids. Germline V lookup: CDR1 SQVTM, CDR2 ANQGSEA. The V and J ends lost 6 bases and 2 bases, in that order; junction bases with no gene match: 5. The CDR3 here is CSVGQGPPYEQYF. The CDR3 DNA reads as TGCAGCGTGGGACAGGGACCCCCCTACGAGCAGTACTTC.

Only a few counts were recorded for this clonotype. V usage is TRBV20-1 and J usage is TRBJ1-4; tentatively, D is TRBD1 (5 bases). The germline V and J ends were trimmed by 4 bases and 1 base, with 13 bases remaining between them. The CDR3 is 15 residues long. Germline-derived CDR1 and CDR2 are DFQATT and SNEGSKA (reference sequence). This chain's CDR3 is CSAIVGAGTNEKLFF. In DNA form, the CDR3 reads TGCAGTGCTATAGTAGGGGCAGGAACTAATGAAAAACTGTTTTTT.

This chain uses TRBV7-9 with TRBJ2-1; TRBD2 is a possible D gene (6 bases). V shed 2 bases and J shed 0 bases, with 8 bases lying between them. The CDR3 runs 15 residues. Germline CDR1 is SEHNR and CDR2 is FQNEAQ (reference sequence). DNA of the CDR3: TGTGCCAGCAGCTTATGGCGGGGCTCCTACAATGAGCAGTTCTTC. It encodes CASSLWRGSYNEQFF.

The chain has TRBV20-1 and TRBJ2-3; possibly TRBD1 for D (6 bases). CDR1 is DFQATT and CDR2 is SNEGSKA in the germline V gene (reference sequence). The length of the CDR3 is 15 residues. Trimming removed 5 bases from V and 2 bases from J, with 17 bases in between. The CDR3 DNA follows: TGCAGTGCTGGGGGACAAACGCAACCCACAGATACGCAGTATTTT. Encoded protein: CSAGGQTQPTDTQYF.

This chain connects TRBV15 to TRBJ2-1; D possibly uses TRBD1 or TRBD2 (5 bases each). Germline V gene sequence: CDR1 LNHNV, CDR2 YYDKDF (reference sequence). V was cut by 5 bases and J by 7 bases, with 21 bases left in between. The CDR3 contains 16 residues. Here the CDR3 DNA reads TGTGCCACCAGCCCCCAAGGGACCCTCCGACGGAATGAGCAGTTCTTC. Translated: CATSPQGTLRRNEQFF.

This clonotype came up a few times. The chain is built from TRBV7-2 and TRBJ1-5; D call uncertain. V was cut by 5 bases and J by 6 bases, with 11 bases left in between. Germline CDR1 is SGHTA and CDR2 is FQGNSA. The CDR3 covers 13 residues. Written as DNA, the CDR3 is TGTGCCAGCAGCCTTGACCGCACTCAGCCCCAGCATTTT. This encodes CASSLDRTQPQHF.

The genes are TRBV20-1 and TRBJ1-1, with a weak D call TRBD1 (6 bases). This CDR3 contains 13 residues. V was pared by 2 bases and J by 8 bases, with 15 bases between. CDR1 and CDR2 from the germline V gene are DFQATT and SNEGSKA (reference sequence). CDR3 loop: CSARRGGAVEAFF. In DNA, the CDR3 is TGCAGTGCTAGAAGAGGGGGGGCTGTAGAAGCTTTCTTT.

The chain combines TRBV2 with TRBJ2-4, with a possible D match to TRBD2 (6 bases). Germline CDR1 reads SNHLY; CDR2 reads FYNNEI. The V end lost 6 bases, the J end lost 8 bases, and 11 bases lay between the germline ends. The CDR3 is made up of 12 amino acids. DNA for the CDR3: TGTGCCAGCAGGTCAGGAGGGTACATTCAGTACTTC. This gives the protein CASRSGGYIQYF.

This clonotype was counted a single time. CDR3 DNA sequence: TGCGCCAGCAGCATGACCGCTCGGGAAAGCTCCCCCCTCCACTTT. Protein: CASSMTARESSPLHF. The V and J genes are TRBV5-1 and TRBJ1-6; D uncertain. The CDR3 sequence is 15 residues long. The germline V gene has CDR1 SGHRS and CDR2 YFSETQ. The germline V and J ends were trimmed by 4 bases and 13 bases, with 21 bases remaining between them.

The chain combines TRBV10-3 with TRBJ1-5; D might be TRBD1 (6 bases). V lost 2 bases and J 1 base, leaving 9 bases between the germline ends. The CDR3 contains 15 residues. Germline CDR1 and CDR2: ENHRY and SYGVKD. CDR3 sequence (DNA): TGTGCCATCAGTGAGGGCAGGGGAAGCAATCAGCCCCAGCATTTT. Encoded protein: CAISEGRGSNQPQHF.

The chain carries TRBV20-1 and TRBJ2-7, with D possibly being TRBD1 (5 bases). The V and J ends lost 6 bases and 1 base respectively, with 13 bases between them. The CDR3 has 13 amino acids. The germline gives CDR1 DFQATT, CDR2 SNEGSKA (reference sequence). The CDR3 coding sequence is TGCAGTGCCACCGAGGACAATTCCTACGAGCAGTACTTC. It yields the protein CSATEDNSYEQYF.

This clonotype was seen only a few times. The gene calls are TRBV10-3 and TRBJ2-3, with D possibly being TRBD2 (6 bases). Trimming cost V 3 bases and J 0 bases, with 10 bases left between them. The CDR3 loop spans 15 amino acids. In germline, CDR1 is ENHRY, CDR2 SYGVKD. The chain's CDR3 is CAISDGGVSTDTQYF. As DNA, the CDR3 is TGTGCCATCAGTGACGGCGGGGTTAGCACAGATACGCAGTATTTT.

The chain employs TRBV15 and TRBJ2-7; TRBD1 matches 9 bases. Germline-derived CDR1 and CDR2 are LNHNV and YYDKDF (reference sequence). The CDR3 sequence is 16 residues long. J lost 4 bases, V lost 1 base, and 8 bases had no gene match. The DNA for the CDR3 is TGTGCCACCAGCAGAGTAACCACAGGGGGCGATTACGAGCAGTACTTC. It encodes CATSRVTTGGDYEQYF.

The CDR3 coding sequence is TGTGCCAGCAGCCAGACAGGGGCCGTCCGACTGTTTTTT. Its translation is CASSQTGAVRLFF. The rearrangement joins TRBV12-3 or TRBV12-4 to TRBJ1-4; 8 bases line up with TRBD1. Trimming cost V 6 bases and J 13 bases; bases outside gene matches: 10. This CDR3 is 13 amino acids long.

This chain uses TRBV7-2 with TRBJ2-4; TRBD1 aligns across 7 bases. Germline CDR1 reads SGHTA; CDR2 reads FQGNSA. The CDR3 has 15 residues. After removal of 0 bases from V and 7 bases from J, the junction contained 6 bases not matched to a gene. The CDR3 DNA reads as TGTGCCAGCAGCTTAGCGAAAGGGGGCTACAACATTCAGTACTTC. Encoded protein: CASSLAKGGYNIQYF.

The chain recombines TRBV24-1 with TRBJ2-3; 13 bases fit TRBD2. This CDR3 spans 18 amino acids. CDR1 KGHDR and CDR2 SFDVKD come from the germline V gene. J lost 5 bases, V lost 3 bases, and 10 bases had no gene match. The CDR3 protein is CATSDPGLAGVRRDTQYF. The CDR3 nucleotides are TGTGCCACCAGTGATCCCGGACTAGCGGGAGTCCGACGAGATACGCAGTATTTT.

This clonotype came up a few times. The V gene is TRBV24-1, the J gene TRBJ1-5; D is unresolved. V lost 6 bases, J lost 4 bases, and 6 bases lay in between. This CDR3 contains 12 residues. Germline lookup yields CDR1 KGHDR and CDR2 SFDVKD. Here the CDR3 DNA reads TGTGCCACCAGTCAAGGGAATCAGCCCCAGCATTTT. Its translation is CATSQGNQPQHF.